This record looks at one T cell receptor beta chain sequence and its context. The data derive from a study of shared clonotypes between healthy human individuals. CD45RO-negative CD8 cells positively selected for CCR7 made up the naive population, which excluded terminally differentiated effector memory CD45RA+ cells. V shed 5 bases and J shed 2 bases, with 13 bases lying between them. Looked up from germline, CDR1 is SGHTA and CDR2 is FQGNSA. The CDR3 is 15 amino acids. At the deep level, the assay was run. Assay: immunoSEQ multiplex PCR; the TCRdb copy retains only in-frame clones and omits some. The table includes millions of clones, approximately 94% detected once.

The clonotype comes from a man between 18 and 29 years old in good health. This rearrangement joins TRBV7-2 to TRBJ1-5, with D tentatively TRBD1 (5 bases). Sequencing was done on a sample of naive CD8+ T cells sorted from blood. The chain's CDR3 is CASSTTTGGNQPQHF. CDR3 bases: TGTGCCAGCAGCACCACAACAGGAGGCAATCAGCCCCAGCATTTT.